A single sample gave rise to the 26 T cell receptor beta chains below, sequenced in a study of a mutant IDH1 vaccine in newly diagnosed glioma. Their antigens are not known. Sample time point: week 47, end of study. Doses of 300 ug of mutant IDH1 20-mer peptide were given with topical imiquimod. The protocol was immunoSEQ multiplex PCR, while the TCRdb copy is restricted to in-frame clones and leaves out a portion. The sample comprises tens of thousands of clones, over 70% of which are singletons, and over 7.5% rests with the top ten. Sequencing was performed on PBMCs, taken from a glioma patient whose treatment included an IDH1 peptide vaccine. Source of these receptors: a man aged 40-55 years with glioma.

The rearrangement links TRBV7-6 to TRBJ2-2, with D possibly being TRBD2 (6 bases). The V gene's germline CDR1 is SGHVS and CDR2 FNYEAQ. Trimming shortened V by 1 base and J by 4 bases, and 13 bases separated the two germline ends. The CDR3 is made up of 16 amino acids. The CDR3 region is CASSLGIGGLTGELFF. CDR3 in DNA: TGTGCCAGCAGCTTAGGGATTGGGGGACTCACCGGGGAGCTGTTTTTT.

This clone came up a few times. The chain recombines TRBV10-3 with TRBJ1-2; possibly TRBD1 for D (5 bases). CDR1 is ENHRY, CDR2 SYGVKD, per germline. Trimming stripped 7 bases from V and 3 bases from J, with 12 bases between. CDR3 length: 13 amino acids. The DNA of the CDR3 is TGTGCCATCACTACCCAGGGAGACTATGGCTACACCTTC. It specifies CAITTQGDYGYTF.

The CDR3 spells CASSLGWESYV. The CDR3 coding sequence is TGTGCCAGCAGCTTGGGATGGGAATCGTACGTC. The chain is built from TRBV5-6 and TRBJ2-7; the D is unclear. The V and J ends lost 0 bases and 12 bases respectively, with 10 bases between them. Germline V gene data show CDR1 as SGHDT and CDR2 as YYEEEE. This CDR3 is built from 11 residues.

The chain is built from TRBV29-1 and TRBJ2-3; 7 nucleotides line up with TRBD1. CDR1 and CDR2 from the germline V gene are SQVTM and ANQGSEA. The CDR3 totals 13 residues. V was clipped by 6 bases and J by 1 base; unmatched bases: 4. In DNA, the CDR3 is TGCAGCGTCCGACAGGGAGGCACAGATACGCAGTATTTT. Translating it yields CSVRQGGTDTQYF.

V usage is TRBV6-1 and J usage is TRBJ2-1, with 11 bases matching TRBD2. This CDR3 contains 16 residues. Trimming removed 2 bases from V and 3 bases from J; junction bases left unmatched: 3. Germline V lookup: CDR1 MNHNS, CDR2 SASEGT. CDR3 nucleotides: TGTGCCAGCAGTGAAACTAGCGGGAGTTACTACAATGAGCAGTTCTTC. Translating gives CASSETSGSYYNEQFF.

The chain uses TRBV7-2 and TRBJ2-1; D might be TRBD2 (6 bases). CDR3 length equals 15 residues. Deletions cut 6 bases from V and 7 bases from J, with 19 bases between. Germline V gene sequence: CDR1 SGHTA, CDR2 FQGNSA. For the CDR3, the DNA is TGTGCCAGCAGTTTGACCATAACGGGGGATAATGAGCAGTTCTTC. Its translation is CASSLTITGDNEQFF.

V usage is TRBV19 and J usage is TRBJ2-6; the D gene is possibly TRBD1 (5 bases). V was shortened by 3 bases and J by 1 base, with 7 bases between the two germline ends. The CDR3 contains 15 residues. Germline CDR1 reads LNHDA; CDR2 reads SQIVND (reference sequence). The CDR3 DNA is TGTGCCAGTAGTATCCGACAGTCTGGGGCCAACGTCCTGACTTTC. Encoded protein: CASSIRQSGANVLTF.

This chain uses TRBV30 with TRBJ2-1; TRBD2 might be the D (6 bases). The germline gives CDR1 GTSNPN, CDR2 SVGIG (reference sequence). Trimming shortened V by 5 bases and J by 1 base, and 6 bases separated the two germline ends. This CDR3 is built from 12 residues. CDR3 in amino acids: CAWGGSYNEQFF. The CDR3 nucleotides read TGTGCCTGGGGGGGGTCCTACAATGAGCAGTTCTTC. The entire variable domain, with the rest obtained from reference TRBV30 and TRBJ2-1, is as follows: SQTIHQWPATLVQPVGSPLSLECTVEGTSNPNLYWYRQAAGRGLQLLFYSVGIGQISSEVPQNLSASRPQDRQFILSSKKLLLSDSGFYLCAWGGSYNEQFFGPGTRLTVL.

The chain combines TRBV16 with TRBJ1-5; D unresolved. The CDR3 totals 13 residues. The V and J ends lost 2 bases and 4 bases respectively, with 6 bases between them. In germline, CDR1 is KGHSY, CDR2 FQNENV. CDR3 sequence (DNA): TGTGCCAGCAGCCAACAGGAAAATCAGCCCCAGCATTTT. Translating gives CASSQQENQPQHF.

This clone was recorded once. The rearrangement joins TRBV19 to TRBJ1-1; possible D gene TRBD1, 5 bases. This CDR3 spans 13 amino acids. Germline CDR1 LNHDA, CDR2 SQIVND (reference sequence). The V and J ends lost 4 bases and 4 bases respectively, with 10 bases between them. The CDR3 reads CASSTGLGTEAFF. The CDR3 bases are TGTGCCAGTAGTACAGGGCTGGGCACTGAAGCTTTCTTT.

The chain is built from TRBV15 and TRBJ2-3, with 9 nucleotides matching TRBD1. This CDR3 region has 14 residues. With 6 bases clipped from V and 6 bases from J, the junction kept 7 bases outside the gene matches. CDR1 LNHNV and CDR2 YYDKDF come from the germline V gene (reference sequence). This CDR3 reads CATSTGGWGDTQYF. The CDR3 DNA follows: TGTGCCACCAGTACAGGGGGCTGGGGGGATACGCAGTATTTT.

The CDR3 loop reads CASRRGRKQFF. The CDR3 DNA follows: TGTGCCAGCAGAAGAGGGAGGAAGCAGTTCTTC. The V and J genes are TRBV6-5 and TRBJ2-1; D is perhaps TRBD2 (6 bases). V was pared by 6 bases and J by 11 bases, with 11 bases between. Per germline, CDR1 MNHEY and CDR2 SVGAGI. The CDR3 runs to 11 residues.

CDR3 sequence (DNA): TGTGCCAGCAGTCATCCATGGGACAACTCCTACGAGCAGTACTTC. This codes for CASSHPWDNSYEQYF. The chain is built from TRBV27 and TRBJ2-7; tentative D call: TRBD1 (6 bases). The germline V gene has CDR1 MNHEY and CDR2 SMNVEV (reference sequence). The CDR3 extends over 15 amino acids. The ends were cut back, 5 bases at V and 0 bases at J, with 14 bases in the middle.

CDR3 loop: CASRGTDAYEQYF. In DNA, the CDR3 is TGTGCCAGCAGGGGGACAGATGCCTACGAGCAGTACTTC. The rearrangement uses TRBV27 and TRBJ2-7; 7 nucleotides line up with TRBD1. CDR3 length equals 13 residues. J lost 2 bases, V lost 6 bases, and 4 bases had no gene match. From germline, CDR1 is MNHEY and CDR2 SMNVEV (reference sequence).

The CDR3 sequence is CASSPRGGYGYTF. CDR3 DNA: TGTGCCAGCAGTCCTAGGGGCGGCTATGGCTACACCTTC. The J gene is TRBJ1-2, the V gene TRBV2; a possible D gene is TRBD1 (5 bases). There are 13 residues in the CDR3. Germline V CDR1 and CDR2: SNHLY, FYNNEI. Trimming removed 5 bases from V and 4 bases from J, with 11 bases in between.

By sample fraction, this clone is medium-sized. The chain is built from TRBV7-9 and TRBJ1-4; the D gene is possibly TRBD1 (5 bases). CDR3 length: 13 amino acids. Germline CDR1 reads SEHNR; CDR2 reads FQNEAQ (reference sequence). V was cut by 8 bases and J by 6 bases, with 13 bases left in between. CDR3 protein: CASRIKGHEKLFF. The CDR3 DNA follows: TGTGCCAGCCGCATTAAGGGGCATGAAAAACTGTTTTTT.

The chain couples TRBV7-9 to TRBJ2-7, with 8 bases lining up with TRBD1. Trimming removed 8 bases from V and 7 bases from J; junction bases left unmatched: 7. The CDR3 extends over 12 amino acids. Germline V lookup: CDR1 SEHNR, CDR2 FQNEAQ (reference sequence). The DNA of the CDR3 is TGTGCCAGCCAGGGGGCTACGGAAGAGCAGTACGTC. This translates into CASQGATEEQYV.

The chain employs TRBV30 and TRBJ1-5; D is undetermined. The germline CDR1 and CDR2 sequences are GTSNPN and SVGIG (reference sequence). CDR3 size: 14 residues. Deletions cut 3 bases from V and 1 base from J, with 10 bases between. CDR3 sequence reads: CAWSYGRSNQPQHF. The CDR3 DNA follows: TGTGCCTGGAGCTATGGACGGAGCAATCAGCCCCAGCATTTT.

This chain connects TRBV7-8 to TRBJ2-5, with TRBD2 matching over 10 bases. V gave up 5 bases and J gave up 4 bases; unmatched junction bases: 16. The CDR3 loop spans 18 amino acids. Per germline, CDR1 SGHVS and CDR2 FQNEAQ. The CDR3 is CASSAGGKAGGRRETQYF. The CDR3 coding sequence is TGTGCCAGCAGCGCGGGGGGGAAAGCGGGAGGGCGGCGAGAGACCCAGTACTTC.

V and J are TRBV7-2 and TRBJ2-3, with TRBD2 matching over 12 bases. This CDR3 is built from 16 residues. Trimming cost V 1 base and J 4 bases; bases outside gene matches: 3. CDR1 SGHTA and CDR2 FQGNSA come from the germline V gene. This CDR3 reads CASSLVLAGGADTQYF. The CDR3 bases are TGTGCCAGCAGCTTAGTACTAGCGGGAGGTGCAGATACGCAGTATTTT.

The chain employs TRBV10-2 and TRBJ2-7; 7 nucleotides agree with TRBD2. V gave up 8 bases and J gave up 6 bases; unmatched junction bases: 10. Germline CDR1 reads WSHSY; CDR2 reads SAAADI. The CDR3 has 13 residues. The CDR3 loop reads CASRAGRWGEQYF. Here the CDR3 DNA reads TGCGCCAGCCGAGCGGGGAGGTGGGGCGAGCAGTACTTC.

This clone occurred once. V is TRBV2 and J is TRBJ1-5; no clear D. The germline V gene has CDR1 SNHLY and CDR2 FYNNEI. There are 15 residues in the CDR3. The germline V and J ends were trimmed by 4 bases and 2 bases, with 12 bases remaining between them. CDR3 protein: CASSVHGVGNQPQHF. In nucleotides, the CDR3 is TGTGCCAGCAGTGTCCACGGGGTTGGCAATCAGCCCCAGCATTTT.

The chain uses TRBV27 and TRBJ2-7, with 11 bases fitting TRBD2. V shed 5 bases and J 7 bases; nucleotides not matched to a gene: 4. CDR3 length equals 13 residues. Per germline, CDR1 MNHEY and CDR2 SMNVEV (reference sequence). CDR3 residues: CASSLAGGYEQYF. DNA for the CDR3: TGTGCCAGCAGTCTAGCGGGAGGCTATGAGCAGTACTTC.

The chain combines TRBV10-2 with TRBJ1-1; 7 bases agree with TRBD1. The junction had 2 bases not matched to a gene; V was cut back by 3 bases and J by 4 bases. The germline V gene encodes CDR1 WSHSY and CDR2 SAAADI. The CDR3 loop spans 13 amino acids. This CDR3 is CASSEGQATEAFF. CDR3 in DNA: TGCGCCAGCAGTGAAGGACAGGCCACTGAAGCTTTCTTT.

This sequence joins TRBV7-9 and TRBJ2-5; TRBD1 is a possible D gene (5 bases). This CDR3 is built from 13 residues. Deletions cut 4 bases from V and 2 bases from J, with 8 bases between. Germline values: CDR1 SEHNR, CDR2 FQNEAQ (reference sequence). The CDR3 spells CASSSTVQETQYF. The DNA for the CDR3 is TGTGCCAGCAGCTCGACAGTACAAGAGACCCAGTACTTC.

CDR3 loop: CASSPRTGEGTEAFF. The CDR3 nucleotides are TGTGCCAGCTCACCCCGGACAGGGGAGGGCACTGAAGCTTTCTTT. The genes are TRBV18 and TRBJ1-1, with 9 nucleotides matching TRBD1. This CDR3 contains 15 residues. The trim removed 3 bases at V and 4 bases at J, leaving 6 bases unmatched. CDR1 and CDR2 (germline): KGHSH, LQKENI.